One sample yielded the 21 T cell receptor beta chains listed below, sequenced in a study of T cell changes during pregnancy in multiple sclerosis. Libraries were prepared by immunoSEQ multiplex PCR; TCRdb keeps only in-frame clonotypes and omits some of them. The data hold about 77,000 clones, with about 88% observed a single time. The source material was peripheral blood, sampled before pregnancy. The receptors stem from a female donor with multiple sclerosis, enrolled in a pregnancy study.

J is TRBJ1-5 and V is TRBV18; 7 bases are a match to TRBD1. The CDR3 has 14 amino acids. In germline, CDR1 is KGHSH, CDR2 LQKENI. V was pared by 1 base and J by 5 bases, with 2 bases of the junction left unmatched. CDR3 coding DNA: TGTGCCAGCTCACCACAGGGGGCGGATCAGCCCCAGCATTTT. As protein: CASSPQGADQPQHF.

The J gene is TRBJ1-1, the V gene TRBV10-3; 8 bases align to TRBD1. J gave up 4 bases and V 4 bases, and 8 bases lay outside the gene matches. CDR3 length: 15 amino acids. Germline CDR1 reads ENHRY; CDR2 reads SYGVKD. In DNA form, the CDR3 reads TGTGCCATCAGTGCCCAGGGGGCGATAATCACTGAAGCTTTCTTT. This codes for CAISAQGAIITEAFF.

V and J are TRBV6-5 and TRBJ2-2; D call uncertain. V lost 8 bases and J lost 6, with 13 bases in between. The length of the CDR3 is 13 residues. Germline CDR1 and CDR2: MNHEY and SVGAGI. CDR3: CASFRVGSGELFF. CDR3 coding DNA: TGTGCCAGCTTCCGGGTCGGGTCCGGGGAGCTGTTTTTT.

The chain recombines TRBV5-4 with TRBJ1-2; 7 bases match TRBD1. J was trimmed by 8 bases and V by 1 base; bases with no gene match: 5. Germline loops: CDR1 SGHNT, CDR2 YYREEE (reference sequence). CDR3 size: 13 residues. The CDR3 DNA sequence: TGTGCCAGCAGCTTGTTAGGGGGCGGAGGCTACACCTTC. The encoded protein is CASSLLGGGGYTF.

This clone has a single count. This chain links TRBV7-8 with TRBJ1-1; weak D call: TRBD1 (6 bases). Germline CDR1 SGHVS, CDR2 FQNEAQ. V lost 1 base and J lost 8, with 11 bases in between. The CDR3 has 13 amino acids. The CDR3, as DNA: TGTGCCAGCAGCTTAGACAGGACAGCCGAAGCTTTCTTT. It yields the protein CASSLDRTAEAFF.

The CDR3 region is CASSPQGFGNTIYF. In DNA form, the CDR3 reads TGCGCCAGCAGCCCACAGGGGTTTGGAAACACCATATATTTT. J is TRBJ1-3 and V is TRBV5-1, with 7 nucleotides matching TRBD1. CDR3 size: 14 residues. The J segment lost 3 bases and the V segment lost 4 bases, leaving 4 bases of the junction unmatched. CDR1 and CDR2 from the germline V gene are SGHRS and YFSETQ.

This chain connects TRBV6-1 to TRBJ1-2, with TRBD1 identical over 9 bases. V was pared by 4 bases and J by 5 bases, with 5 bases of the junction left unmatched. This CDR3 has 14 residues. Germline CDR1 MNHNS, CDR2 SASEGT. The DNA of the CDR3 is TGTGCCAGCAGTGCTGGGACAGGGACTTATGGCTACACCTTC. Its protein product is CASSAGTGTYGYTF.

V and J are TRBV4-1 and TRBJ2-5; TRBD2 agrees at 14 bases. The CDR3 consists of 16 residues. CDR1 and CDR2 from the germline V gene are MGHRA and YSYEKL. The junction had 5 bases not matched to a gene; V was cut back by 4 bases and J by 4 bases. The CDR3 protein is CASSPRLAGGPETQYF. DNA for the CDR3: TGCGCCAGCAGCCCAAGACTAGCGGGGGGGCCAGAGACCCAGTACTTC.

The chain recombines TRBV9 with TRBJ2-7, with 13 bases fitting TRBD2. After removal of 2 bases from V and 2 bases from J, the junction contained 7 bases not matched to a gene. Germline V gene lookup returns CDR1 SGDLS and CDR2 YYNGEE. This CDR3 has 17 residues. CDR3 nucleotide sequence: TGTGCCAGCAGCGTCGCCACAACTAGCGGGGGGGCCTACGAGCAGTACTTC. Translated, it gives CASSVATTSGGAYEQYF. Full variable domain (rest looked up from reference TRBV9 and TRBJ2-7): DSGVTQTPKHLITATGQRVTLRCSPRSGDLSVYWYQQSLDQGLQFLIQYYNGEERAKGNILERFSAQQFPDLHSELNLSSLELGDSALYFCASSVATTSGGAYEQYFGPGTRLTVT.

The chain uses TRBV4-3 and TRBJ2-1; D ambiguous. The CDR3 runs 12 residues. Germline-derived CDR1 and CDR2 are LGHNA and YSLEER. Trimming pared 3 bases from V and 8 bases from J, leaving 8 bases between. The CDR3 region has the DNA TGCGCCAGCAGCCAGGTACCGGATGAGCAGTTCTTC. Its translation: CASSQVPDEQFF.

In DNA form, the CDR3 reads TGTGCCAGCTCACCCCGTCGGGAGGGGGGCAATGAGCAGTTCTTC. It specifies CASSPRREGGNEQFF. The chain combines TRBV18 with TRBJ2-1, with TRBD2 matching over 8 bases. CDR3 length: 15 amino acids. The trim removed 3 bases at V and 6 bases at J, leaving 7 bases unmatched. Germline CDR1 reads KGHSH; CDR2 reads LQKENI. Together with reference TRBV18 and TRBJ2-1, the CDR3 gives the full variable domain: NAGVMQNPRHLVRRRGQEARLRCSPMKGHSHVYWYRQLPEEGLKFMVYLQKENIIDESGMPKERFSAEFPKEGPSILRIQQVVRGDSAAYFCASSPRREGGNEQFFGPGTRLTVL.

The V and J genes are TRBV21-1 and TRBJ2-7; the table's D call, TRBD2, was not checked against the DNA. TRBV21-1 is a pseudogene. This CDR3 has 14 amino acids. CDR3 in amino acids: CASSGPAGVDEQYF. The CDR3 bases are TGTGCCAGCAGCGGTCCGGCCGGAGTCGACGAGCAGTACTTC.

The table lists this clone with a count of one. This chain joins TRBV11-2 and TRBJ2-1; D unresolved. V lost 5 bases to trimming and J lost 7 bases, with 9 bases between them. This CDR3 contains 12 residues. Germline loops: CDR1 SGHAT, CDR2 FQNNGV. CDR3 bases: TGTGCCAGCAGCCAAACCGGGAATGAGCAGTTCTTC. Amino acids: CASSQTGNEQFF.

The chain uses TRBV7-9 and TRBJ2-2; D is uncertain. This CDR3 is 13 amino acids long. Germline lookup yields CDR1 SEHNR and CDR2 FQNEAQ (reference sequence). V was pared by 5 bases and J by 5 bases, with 9 bases between. DNA for the CDR3: TGTGCCAGCAGCCCCGAACTAACCGGGGAGCTGTTTTTT. Encoded protein: CASSPELTGELFF.

This sequence joins TRBV9 and TRBJ1-2; no clear D. CDR3 length: 14 residues. Trimming took 0 bases from V and 0 from J, leaving 6 bases between them. Germline V lookup: CDR1 SGDLS, CDR2 YYNGEE. CDR3 bases: TGTGCCAGCAGCGTAGCTGTGTCTAACTATGGCTACACCTTC. Translated: CASSVAVSNYGYTF.

The genes are TRBV5-1 and TRBJ1-2, with TRBD1 matching over 10 bases. CDR1 is SGHRS and CDR2 is YFSETQ in the germline V gene. After removal of 4 bases from V and 6 bases from J, the junction contained 6 bases not matched to a gene. This CDR3 comprises 14 residues. The CDR3 loop is CASSLTGTGDGYTF. The CDR3 region has the DNA TGCGCCAGCAGCCTGACCGGGACAGGGGATGGCTACACCTTC.

This chain links TRBV30 with TRBJ1-1; D is unclear. CDR1 is GTSNPN, CDR2 SVGIG, per germline (reference sequence). The CDR3 is made up of 15 amino acids. Trimming took 8 bases from V and 1 from J, leaving 20 bases between them. CDR3 sequence: CARGVLFGSNTEAFF. In DNA form, the CDR3 reads TGTGCCCGCGGGGTCCTCTTCGGCTCGAACACTGAAGCTTTCTTT.

This rearrangement joins TRBV18 to TRBJ2-5; 10 bases are a match to TRBD2. V lost 3 bases and J lost 2; bases outside the gene matches: 3. CDR1 is KGHSH, CDR2 LQKENI, per germline. The CDR3 runs 15 residues. For the CDR3, the DNA is TGTGCCAGCTCACCCCTAGCGGGGGCACAAGAGACCCAGTACTTC. Translating it yields CASSPLAGAQETQYF.

This clone has a single count. The CDR3 spells CASSLSGLGVNTQYF. The DNA of the CDR3 is TGTGCCAGCAGCTTATCGGGACTAGGGGTGAATACGCAGTATTTT. This sequence joins TRBV7-3 and TRBJ2-3; 8 bases map to TRBD2. The CDR3 consists of 15 residues. Germline V gives CDR1 SGHTA, CDR2 FQGTGA. Trimming at V came to 2 bases and at J to 7 bases, leaving 8 bases not matched to a gene. Variable domain in full (rest from reference TRBV7-3 and TRBJ2-3): GAGVSQTPSNKVTEKGKYVELRCDPISGHTALYWYRQSLGQGPEFLIYFQGTGAADDSGLPNDRFFAVRPEGSVSTLKIQRTERGDSAVYLCASSLSGLGVNTQYFGPGTRLTVL.

The V call is TRBV15, the J call TRBJ1-6; 9 nucleotides align to TRBD1. The CDR3 is 14 amino acids. V trimming: 5 bases; J trimming: 9 bases; junction bases outside the gene matches: 5. CDR1 is LNHNV and CDR2 is YYDKDF in the germline V gene (reference sequence). CDR3 coding DNA: TGTGCCACCAGCGCCCAGGGACAGGGTTCACCCCTCCACTTT. This encodes CATSAQGQGSPLHF.

The V gene is TRBV5-5, the J gene TRBJ1-2, with 8 nucleotides matching TRBD1. CDR3 size: 17 residues. The trim removed 4 bases at V and 4 bases at J, leaving 15 bases unmatched. CDR1 and CDR2 from the germline V gene are SGHKS and YYEKEE (reference sequence). DNA of the CDR3: TGTGCCAGCAGCCCCCGCGTCCCGGGACAGGCGCGCTATGGCTACACCTTC. Its translation: CASSPRVPGQARYGYTF.